A selection of T cell receptor beta chains follows, all from one sample in a study of T cells in tuberculosis. Repertoires were generated with immunoSEQ multiplex PCR, while TCRdb's copy carries only in-frame clones and drops some. The table shows under 40,000 clones, with approximately 91% occurring only once. The sample consisted of PBMCs. These receptors originate from a donor aged 5-35 years with latent tuberculosis or without tuberculosis infection. The CDR3 runs from the conserved cysteine through the conserved F or W.

TRBJ2-1 | TRBV19 | CATATDRGKFF
TRBJ2-5 | TRBV30 | CAWSRQGKETQYF
TRBJ2-2 | TRBV30 | CAWGRAGGLTGELFF
TRBJ2-5 | TRBV6-5 | CASRGLAGEETQYF
TRBJ2-2 | TRBV28 | CASIPRTNTGELFF
TRBJ1-4 | TRBV7-9 | CASSCLDGTGDEKLFF
TRBJ2-7 | TRBV7-9 | CASSLEGRRDEQYF
TRBJ2-4 | TRBV6-1 | CASSEIQGRDIQYF
TRBJ2-7 | TRBV30 | CAWSPDPYERYF
TRBJ2-3 | TRBV10-3 | CATAEADTQYF
TRBJ2-3 | TRBV6-5 | CASSNGQGADTQYF
TRBJ1-1 | TRBV18 | CASSPEHLNTEAFF
TRBJ2-4 | TRBV4-1 | CASSQVGLARPKGNIQYF
TRBJ2-7 | TRBV27 | CASRDSLSYEQYF
TRBJ1-6 | TRBV6-5 | CASRRSGTEGPLHF
TRBJ2-3 | TRBV2 | CAGLRRRTDTQYF
TRBJ1-1 | TRBV28 | CASSRDSRRTEAFF
TRBJ1-5 | TRBV7-2 | CASSLRGQPYSNQPQHF
TRBJ1-1 | TRBV19 | CASATGMNTEAFF
TRBJ2-7 | TRBV6-6 | CASSRDRAPIYEQYF
TRBJ2-7 | TRBV4-1 | CASSQALQYEQYF
TRBJ1-1 | TRBV7-2 | CASSLERGTEAFF
TRBJ1-5 | TRBV28 | CASSFVGGLNQPQHF
TRBJ1-1 | TRBV9 | CASSPPADTPTPEAFF
TRBJ2-2 | TRBV7-2 | CASSPRLDNTGELFF
TRBJ1-2 | TRBV28 | CASSGVSRGGFTF
TRBJ1-2 | TRBV28 | CASSPAARSWTGTKLQYGYTF
TRBJ2-1 | TRBV9 | CASTLVGQGNEQFF
TRBJ1-1 | TRBV4-3 | CASSPSSSTEAFF
TRBJ1-5 | TRBV19 | CASTPSFSGGHQPQHF
TRBJ2-5 | TRBV27 | CASSLVRGGLEETQYF
TRBJ1-5 | TRBV27 | CASSLRGGYSNQPQHF
TRBJ1-5 | TRBV7-9 | CASSSGGRGKRQPQHF
TRBJ1-1 | TRBV29-1 | CSVLDDRGLKDTEAFF
TRBJ2-1 | TRBV29-1 | CSVDRGEQFF
TRBJ2-5 | TRBV19 | CASSDGTPGGTQYF
TRBJ2-7 | TRBV5-4 | CASSLGRHQEQYF
TRBJ2-7 | TRBV18 | CASSPPTRGSHEQYF
TRBJ1-2 | TRBV30 | CAWGSLGARGYTF
TRBJ2-3 | TRBV9 | CASSVGLAGAEDTQYF
TRBJ2-1 | TRBV15 | CATSRVQVPGSSYNEQFF
TRBJ2-5 | TRBV9 | CASSAGQGKTQYF
TRBJ2-7 | TRBV29-1 | CSAYGVAGGAPSYEQYF